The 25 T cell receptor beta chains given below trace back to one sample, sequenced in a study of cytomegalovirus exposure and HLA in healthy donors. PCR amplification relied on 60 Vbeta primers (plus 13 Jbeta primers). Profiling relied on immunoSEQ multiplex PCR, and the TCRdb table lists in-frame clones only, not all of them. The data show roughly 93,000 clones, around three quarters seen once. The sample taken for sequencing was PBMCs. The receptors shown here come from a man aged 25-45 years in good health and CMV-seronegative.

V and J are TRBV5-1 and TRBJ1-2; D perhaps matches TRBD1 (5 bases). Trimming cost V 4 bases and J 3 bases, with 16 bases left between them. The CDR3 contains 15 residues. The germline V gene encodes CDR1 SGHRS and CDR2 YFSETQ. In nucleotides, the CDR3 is TGCGCCAGCAGCCCCCGGGGGGGATCCGACTATGGCTACACCTTC. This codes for CASSPRGGSDYGYTF.

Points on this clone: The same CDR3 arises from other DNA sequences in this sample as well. In DNA, the CDR3 is TGTGCCTGGAGTGTACTGGGTCGGGCAGATACGCAGTATTTT. It encodes CAWSVLGRADTQYF. J is TRBJ2-3 and V is TRBV30, with unresolved D. The CDR3 is 14 amino acids. From germline, CDR1 is GTSNPN and CDR2 SVGIG (reference sequence). The V end lost 0 bases, the J end lost 4 bases, and 11 bases lay between the germline ends.

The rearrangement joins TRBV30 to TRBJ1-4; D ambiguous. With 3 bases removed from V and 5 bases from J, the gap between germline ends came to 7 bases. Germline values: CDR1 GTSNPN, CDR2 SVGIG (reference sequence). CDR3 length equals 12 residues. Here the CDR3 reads CAWSSGNEKLFF. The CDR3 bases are TGTGCCTGGAGCTCGGGAAATGAAAAACTGTTTTTT.

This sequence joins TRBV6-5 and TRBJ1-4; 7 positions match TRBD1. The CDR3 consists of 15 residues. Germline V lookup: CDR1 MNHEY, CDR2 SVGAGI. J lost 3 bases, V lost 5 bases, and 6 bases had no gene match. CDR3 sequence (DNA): TGTGCCAGCAGTCAAACCAGGGGGGCTAATGAAAAACTGTTTTTT. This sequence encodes CASSQTRGANEKLFF.

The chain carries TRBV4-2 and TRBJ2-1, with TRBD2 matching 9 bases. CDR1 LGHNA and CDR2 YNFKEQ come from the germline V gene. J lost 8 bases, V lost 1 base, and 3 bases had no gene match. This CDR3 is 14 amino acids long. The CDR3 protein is CASSQGTSEDEQFF. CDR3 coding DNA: TGTGCCAGCAGCCAAGGGACTAGCGAAGATGAGCAGTTCTTC.

CDR3 protein: CASRDTGTEAFF. In DNA, the CDR3 is TGTGCTAGCCGGGACACCGGTACTGAAGCTTTCTTT. The V call is TRBV12-5, the J call TRBJ1-1; a possible D gene is TRBD1 (6 bases). V was cut by 9 bases and J by 5 bases, with 13 bases left in between. CDR3 length: 12 amino acids. CDR1 and CDR2 from the germline V gene are LGHNT and FRNRAP.

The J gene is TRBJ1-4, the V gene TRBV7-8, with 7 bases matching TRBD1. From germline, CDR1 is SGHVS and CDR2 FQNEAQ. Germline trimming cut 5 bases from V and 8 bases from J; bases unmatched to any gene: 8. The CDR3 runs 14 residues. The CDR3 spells CASSKWDSGEKLFF. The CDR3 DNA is TGTGCCAGCAGCAAATGGGACAGTGGGGAAAAACTGTTTTTT.

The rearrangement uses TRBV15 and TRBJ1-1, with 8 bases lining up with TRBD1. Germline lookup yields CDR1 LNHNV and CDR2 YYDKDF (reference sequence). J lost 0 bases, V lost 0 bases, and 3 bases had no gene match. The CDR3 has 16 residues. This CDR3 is CATSRETGALNTEAFF. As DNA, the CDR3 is TGTGCCACCAGCAGAGAGACAGGGGCCCTGAACACTGAAGCTTTCTTT.

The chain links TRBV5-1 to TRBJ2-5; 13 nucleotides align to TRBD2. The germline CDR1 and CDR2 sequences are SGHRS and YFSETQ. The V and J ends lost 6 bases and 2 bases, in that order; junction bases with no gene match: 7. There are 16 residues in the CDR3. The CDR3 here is CASTTGLAGEQETQYF. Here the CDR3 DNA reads TGCGCCAGCACCACAGGACTAGCGGGAGAACAAGAGACCCAGTACTTC.

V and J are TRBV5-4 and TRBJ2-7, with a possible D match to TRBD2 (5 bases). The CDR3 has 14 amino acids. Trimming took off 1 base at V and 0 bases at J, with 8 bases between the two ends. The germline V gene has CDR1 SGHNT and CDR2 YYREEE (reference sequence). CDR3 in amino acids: CASSLPGSSYEQYF. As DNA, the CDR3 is TGTGCCAGCAGCTTGCCGGGGAGCTCCTACGAGCAGTACTTC.

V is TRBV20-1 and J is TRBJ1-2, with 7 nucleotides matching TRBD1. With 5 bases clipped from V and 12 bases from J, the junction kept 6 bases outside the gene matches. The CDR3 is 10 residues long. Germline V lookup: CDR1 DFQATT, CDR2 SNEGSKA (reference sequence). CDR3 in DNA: TGCAGTGCTCGTACAGGGGAGCACACCTTC. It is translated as CSARTGEHTF.

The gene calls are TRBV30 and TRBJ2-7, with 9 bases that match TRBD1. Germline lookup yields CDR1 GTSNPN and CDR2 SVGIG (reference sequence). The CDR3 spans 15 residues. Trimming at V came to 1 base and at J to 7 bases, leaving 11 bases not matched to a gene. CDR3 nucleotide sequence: TGTGCCTGGAGTGCCCCCCGACAGGGGGTTTGGGAGCAGTACTTC. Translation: CAWSAPRQGVWEQYF.

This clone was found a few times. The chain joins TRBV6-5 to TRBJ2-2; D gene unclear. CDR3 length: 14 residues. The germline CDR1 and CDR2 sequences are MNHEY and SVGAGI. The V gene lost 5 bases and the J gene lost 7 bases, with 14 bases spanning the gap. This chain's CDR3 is CASSPTSVGGELFF. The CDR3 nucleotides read TGTGCCAGCAGTCCCACCTCAGTTGGCGGGGAGCTGTTTTTT.

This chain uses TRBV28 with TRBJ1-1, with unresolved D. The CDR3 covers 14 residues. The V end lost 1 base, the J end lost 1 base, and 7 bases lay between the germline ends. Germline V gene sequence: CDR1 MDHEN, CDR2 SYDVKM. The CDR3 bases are TGTGCCAGCAGTTTATTGGGCCGGAACACTGAAGCTTTCTTT. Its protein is CASSLLGRNTEAFF.

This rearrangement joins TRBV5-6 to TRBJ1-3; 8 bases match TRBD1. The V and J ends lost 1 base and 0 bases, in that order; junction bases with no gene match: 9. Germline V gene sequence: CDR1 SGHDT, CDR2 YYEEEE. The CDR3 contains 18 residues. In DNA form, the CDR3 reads TGTGCCAGCAGCTTGCGTACGACAGGGGTCGGCTCTGGAAACACCATATATTTT. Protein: CASSLRTTGVGSGNTIYF.

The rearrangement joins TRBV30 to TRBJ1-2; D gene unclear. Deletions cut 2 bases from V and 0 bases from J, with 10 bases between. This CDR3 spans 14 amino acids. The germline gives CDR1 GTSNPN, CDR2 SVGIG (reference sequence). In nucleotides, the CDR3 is TGTGCCTGGAGTAGGACGGGATCTAACTATGGCTACACCTTC. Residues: CAWSRTGSNYGYTF. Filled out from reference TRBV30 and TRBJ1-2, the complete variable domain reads SQTIHQWPATLVQPVGSPLSLECTVEGTSNPNLYWYRQAAGRGLQLLFYSVGIGQISSEVPQNLSASRPQDRQFILSSKKLLLSDSGFYLCAWSRTGSNYGYTFGSGTRLTVV.

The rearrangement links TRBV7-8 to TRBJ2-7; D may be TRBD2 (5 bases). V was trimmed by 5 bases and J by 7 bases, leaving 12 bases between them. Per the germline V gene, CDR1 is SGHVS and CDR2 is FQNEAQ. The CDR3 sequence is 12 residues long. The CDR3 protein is CASSPTTGEQYF. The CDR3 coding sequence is TGTGCCAGCAGCCCCACGACGGGGGAGCAGTACTTC.

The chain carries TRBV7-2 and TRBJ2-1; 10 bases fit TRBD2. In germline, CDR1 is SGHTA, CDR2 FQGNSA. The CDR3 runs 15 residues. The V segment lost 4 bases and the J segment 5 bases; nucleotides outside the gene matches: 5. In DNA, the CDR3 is TGTGCCAGCAGCTCCGGACTAGCGGCAAACAATGAGCAGTTCTTC. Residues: CASSSGLAANNEQFF.

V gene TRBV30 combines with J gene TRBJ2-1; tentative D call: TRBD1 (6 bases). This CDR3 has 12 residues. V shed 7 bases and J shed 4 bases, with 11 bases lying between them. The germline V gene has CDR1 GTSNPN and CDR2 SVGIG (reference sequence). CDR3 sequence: CAYGQSYNEQFF. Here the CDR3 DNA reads TGTGCCTATGGACAGTCTTACAATGAGCAGTTCTTC. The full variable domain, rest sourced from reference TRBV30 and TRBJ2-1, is SQTIHQWPATLVQPVGSPLSLECTVEGTSNPNLYWYRQAAGRGLQLLFYSVGIGQISSEVPQNLSASRPQDRQFILSSKKLLLSDSGFYLCAYGQSYNEQFFGPGTRLTVL.

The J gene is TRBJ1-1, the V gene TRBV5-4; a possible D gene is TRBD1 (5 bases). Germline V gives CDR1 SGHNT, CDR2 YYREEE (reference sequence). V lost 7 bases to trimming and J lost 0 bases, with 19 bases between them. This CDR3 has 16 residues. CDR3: CASFSGGGLVNTEAFF. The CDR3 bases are TGTGCCAGCTTTAGTGGTGGGGGGTTGGTGAACACTGAAGCTTTCTTT.

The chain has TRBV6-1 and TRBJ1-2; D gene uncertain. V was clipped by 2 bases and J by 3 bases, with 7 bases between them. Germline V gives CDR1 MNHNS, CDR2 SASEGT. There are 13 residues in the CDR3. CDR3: CASSETGDYGYTF. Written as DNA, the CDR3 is TGTGCCAGCAGTGAAACCGGGGACTATGGCTACACCTTC.

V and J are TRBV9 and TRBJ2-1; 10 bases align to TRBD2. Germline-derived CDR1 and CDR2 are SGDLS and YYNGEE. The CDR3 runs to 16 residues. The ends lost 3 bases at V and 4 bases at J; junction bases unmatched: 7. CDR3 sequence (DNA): TGTGCCAGCAGCGAATTTAGCGGGGGGTTATACAATGAGCAGTTCTTC. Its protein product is CASSEFSGGLYNEQFF.

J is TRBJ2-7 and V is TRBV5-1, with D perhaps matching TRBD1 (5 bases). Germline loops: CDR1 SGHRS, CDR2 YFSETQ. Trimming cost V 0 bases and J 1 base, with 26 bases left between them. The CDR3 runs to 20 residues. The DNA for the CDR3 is TGCGCCAGCAGCTTGGGGGGCTCCTTCGGGCAGGTTGATCAGTCCTACGAGCAGTACTTC. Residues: CASSLGGSFGQVDQSYEQYF.

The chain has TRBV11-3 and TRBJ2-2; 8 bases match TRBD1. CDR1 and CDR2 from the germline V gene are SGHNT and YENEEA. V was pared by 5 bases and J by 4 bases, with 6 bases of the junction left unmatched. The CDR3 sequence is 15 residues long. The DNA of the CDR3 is TGTGCCAGCAGCCCCAGGGGGCCCGGCACCGGGGAGCTGTTTTTT. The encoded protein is CASSPRGPGTGELFF.

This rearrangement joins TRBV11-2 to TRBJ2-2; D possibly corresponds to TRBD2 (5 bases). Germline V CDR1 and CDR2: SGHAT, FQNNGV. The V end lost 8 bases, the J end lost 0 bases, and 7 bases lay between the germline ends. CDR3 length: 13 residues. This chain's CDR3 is CASERTNTGELFF. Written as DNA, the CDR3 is TGTGCCAGCGAGCGGACGAACACCGGGGAGCTGTTTTTT.